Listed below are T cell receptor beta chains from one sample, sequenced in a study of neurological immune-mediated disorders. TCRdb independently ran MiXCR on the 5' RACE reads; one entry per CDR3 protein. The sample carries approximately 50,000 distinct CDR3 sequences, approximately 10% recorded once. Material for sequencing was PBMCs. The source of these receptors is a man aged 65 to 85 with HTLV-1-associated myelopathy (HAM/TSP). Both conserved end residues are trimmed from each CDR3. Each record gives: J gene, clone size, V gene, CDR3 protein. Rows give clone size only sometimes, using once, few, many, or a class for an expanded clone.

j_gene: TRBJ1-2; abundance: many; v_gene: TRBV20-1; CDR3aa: SARRQGSGYT
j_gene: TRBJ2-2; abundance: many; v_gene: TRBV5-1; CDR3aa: ASNPDRFTGELF
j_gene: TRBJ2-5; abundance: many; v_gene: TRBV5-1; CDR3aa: ASSYGGPQETQY
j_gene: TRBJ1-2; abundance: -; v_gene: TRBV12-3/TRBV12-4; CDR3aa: ASRFRGLYNGYT
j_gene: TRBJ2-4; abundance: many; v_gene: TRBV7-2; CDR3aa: ASSSDRDRGGNIQY
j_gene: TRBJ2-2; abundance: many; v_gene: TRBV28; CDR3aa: ASIGGHTGELF
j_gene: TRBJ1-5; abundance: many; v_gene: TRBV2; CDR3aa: ASSRQINQPQH
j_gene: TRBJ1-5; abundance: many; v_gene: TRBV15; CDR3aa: ATSRGGDGNQPQH
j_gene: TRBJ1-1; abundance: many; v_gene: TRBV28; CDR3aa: ASSLLTGNTEAF
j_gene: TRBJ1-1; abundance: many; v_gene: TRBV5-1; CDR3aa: ASSLVAGGFGGTEAF
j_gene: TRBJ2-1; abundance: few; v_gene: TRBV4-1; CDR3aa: ASSPRSFVLNNEQF
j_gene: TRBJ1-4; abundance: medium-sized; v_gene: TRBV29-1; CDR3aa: SALQATNEKLF
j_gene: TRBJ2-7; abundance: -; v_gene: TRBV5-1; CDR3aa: ASSLLASNADYEQY